One and the same sample provided the 13 T cell receptor beta chains below, sequenced in a study of identical twins. Each CDR3 protein gets one entry after TCRdb re-called the 5' RACE reads with MiXCR. The sample includes fewer than 350,000 distinct CDR3 sequences, under 9.5% of them seen just once. This sample was shared with a second study, whose subject was yellow fever vaccine responses in identical twins.

The sample comprised memory (CD45RO+) T cells sorted from blood. Every receptor here comes from a young woman in good health.

This clonotype was picked up a small number of times. This chain uses TRBV9 with TRBJ2-3; a possible D gene is TRBD2 (6 bases). CDR3 length equals 15 residues. Trimming left V 3 bases short and J 1 base short, with 12 bases between. The germline CDR1 and CDR2 sequences are SGDLS and YYNGEE. CDR3 region: CASSAGASGTDTQYF. The CDR3 DNA reads TGTGCCAGCAGCGCCGGGGCTAGCGGCACAGATACGCAGTATTTT.

This clonotype has a count of ten or more. The rearrangement links TRBV5-1 to TRBJ2-5; D is possibly TRBD2 (6 bases). The CDR3 is 12 amino acids. The V gene lost 0 bases and the J gene lost 14 bases, with 14 bases spanning the gap. Germline CDR1 and CDR2: SGHRS and YFSETQ. This chain's CDR3 is CASSLGGDSYYF. In DNA form, the CDR3 reads TGCGCCAGCAGCTTGGGGGGGGACTCCTATTACTTC. Full variable domain (missing parts from reference TRBV5-1 and TRBJ2-5): KAGVTQTPRYLIKTRGQQVTLSCSPISGHRSVSWYQQTPGQGLQFLFEYFSETQRNKGNFPGRFSGRQFSNSRSEMNVSTLELGDSALYLCASSLGGDSYYFGPGTRLLVL.

This clonotype occurred many times. This rearrangement joins TRBV5-1 to TRBJ1-1; weak D call: TRBD1 (5 bases). Per germline, CDR1 SGHRS and CDR2 YFSETQ. The CDR3 spans 14 residues. V lost 0 bases and J 0 bases, leaving 6 bases between the germline ends. CDR3 coding DNA: TGCGCCAGCAGCTTGGGACAGATGAACACTGAAGCTTTCTTT. This sequence encodes CASSLGQMNTEAFF.

Many counts were recorded for this clonotype. This rearrangement joins TRBV12-3 or TRBV12-4 to TRBJ2-1; 11 nucleotides align to TRBD2. The CDR3 loop spans 18 amino acids. V shed 6 bases, J shed 1 base, and the junction held 11 bases outside the gene matches. The CDR3 reads CASRKTSGILSSYNEQFF. CDR3 nucleotide sequence: TGTGCCAGCAGGAAGACTAGCGGGATTTTGAGTTCCTACAATGAGCAGTTCTTC.

At least ten counts were recorded for this clonotype. V and J are TRBV2 and TRBJ2-3; D uncertain. The V and J ends lost 3 bases and 6 bases respectively, with 13 bases between them. Germline CDR1 SNHLY, CDR2 FYNNEI. The CDR3 length is 14 residues. Here the CDR3 reads CASSEKRVWDTQYF. The CDR3 nucleotides are TGTGCCAGCAGTGAGAAAAGGGTTTGGGATACGCAGTATTTT.

The V gene is TRBV7-3, the J gene TRBJ2-3; D uncertain. The CDR3 is 13 amino acids. In germline, CDR1 is SGHTA, CDR2 FQGTGA. Trimming took 0 bases from V and 6 from J, leaving 7 bases between them. The CDR3 protein is CASSLTWRDTQYF. The CDR3 nucleotides are TGTGCCAGCAGCTTAACCTGGCGGGATACGCAGTATTTT.

J is TRBJ2-1 and V is TRBV20-1; D gene uncertain. The length of the CDR3 is 13 residues. Between the trimmed V and J ends, which lost 3 bases and 7 bases, there was a span of 13 bases. Germline V gene data show CDR1 as DFQATT and CDR2 as SNEGSKA (reference sequence). DNA of the CDR3: TGCAGTGCTAGCCCACCTCCGGCTAATGAGCAGTTCTTC. Its translation is CSASPPPANEQFF.

The chain combines TRBV10-3 with TRBJ2-1; TRBD1 matches at 9 bases. CDR1 is ENHRY, CDR2 SYGVKD, per germline. Germline trimming cut 9 bases from V and 5 bases from J; bases unmatched to any gene: 5. The CDR3 totals 13 residues. CDR3 residues: CAIQGTGHNEQFF. In DNA form, the CDR3 reads TGTGCCATTCAAGGGACAGGGCACAATGAGCAGTTCTTC.

The rearrangement uses TRBV28 and TRBJ2-7, with a tentative D call TRBD2 (5 bases). The V gene's germline CDR1 is MDHEN and CDR2 SYDVKM. Trimming shortened V by 5 bases and J by 7 bases, and 15 bases separated the two germline ends. This CDR3 contains 13 residues. The CDR3: CASSPPSGVEQYV. Here the CDR3 DNA reads TGTGCCAGCAGTCCGCCGTCCGGGGTTGAGCAGTACGTC.

This clonotype was seen ten or more times. The CDR3 nucleotides are TGTGCCAGCAGCCGAGGGACTAGCGGATGGGGTCGGGAGCTGTTTTTT. As protein: CASSRGTSGWGRELFF. The chain combines TRBV6-1 with TRBJ2-2, with TRBD2 matching 11 bases. V lost 6 bases and J lost 9; bases outside the gene matches: 12. CDR1 and CDR2 (germline): MNHNS, SASEGT. The CDR3 consists of 16 residues.

This clonotype has more than one count but fewer than ten. The chain has TRBV28 and TRBJ2-7; a weak D match, TRBD2 (5 bases). CDR3 length: 11 amino acids. Trimming removed 7 bases from V and 4 bases from J, with 8 bases in between. Germline lookup yields CDR1 MDHEN and CDR2 SYDVKM. CDR3: CASKGSYEQYV. In DNA, the CDR3 is TGTGCCAGCAAAGGGAGTTACGAGCAGTACGTC.

The rearrangement joins TRBV6-1 to TRBJ1-1; no clear D gene. CDR1 MNHNS and CDR2 SASEGT come from the germline V gene. This CDR3 contains 14 residues. V gave up 1 base and J gave up 0 bases, with 6 bases separating them. The CDR3, as DNA: TGTGCCAGCAGTGAAGTTTTCATGAACACTGAAGCTTTCTTT. It encodes CASSEVFMNTEAFF.

This clonotype was seen only a few times. V gene TRBV6-1 combines with J gene TRBJ2-7; tentatively, D is TRBD1 (5 bases). Germline V gives CDR1 MNHNS, CDR2 SASEGT. V was clipped by 4 bases and J by 2 bases, with 12 bases between them. The CDR3 length is 14 residues. CDR3 in amino acids: CASSVFQGPYEQYF. DNA of the CDR3: TGTGCCAGCAGTGTTTTTCAGGGTCCCTACGAGCAGTACTTC.